The 31 T cell receptor beta chains below were found in one sample sequenced in a study of post-analysis software for immune sequencing data. Overall study findings and caveats: A handful of TRBV segments, including TRBV5-6, TRBV5-1 and TRBV20-1, were more frequent in patients than controls.

These TCRs' antigens remain unknown. Built from TCR beta cDNA, the libraries had unique molecular identifiers in them. MiXCR, run by TCRdb on the PCR reads, gives a single entry per CDR3 protein. Among 550,000 to 700,000 distinct CDR3 sequences, 44% were seen once, and the ten largest hold 1.5% to 2%. Sequenced sample: blood. These receptor sequences come from a girl aged 5 to 17 with multiple sclerosis.

The chain joins TRBV7-2 to TRBJ2-7; no reliable D call. The CDR3 runs to 14 residues. Germline loops: CDR1 SGHTA, CDR2 FQGNSA. Trimming stripped 0 bases from V and 3 bases from J, with 9 bases between. CDR3: CASSLALPDYEQYF. Here the CDR3 DNA reads TGTGCCAGCAGCTTAGCGCTGCCGGACTACGAGCAGTACTTC.

The chain joins TRBV2 to TRBJ2-3; 7 bases are a match to TRBD1. With 4 bases clipped from V and 0 bases from J, the junction kept 7 bases outside the gene matches. Per the germline V gene, CDR1 is SNHLY and CDR2 is FYNNEI. The CDR3 covers 16 residues. The CDR3 sequence is CASSASTGVSTDTQYF. As DNA, the CDR3 is TGTGCCAGCAGTGCAAGTACAGGGGTCAGCACAGATACGCAGTATTTT.

The chain carries TRBV20-1 and TRBJ2-3; D may be TRBD2 (6 bases). This CDR3 has 13 residues. Trimming took off 3 bases at V and 6 bases at J, with 13 bases between the two ends. Germline V gene data show CDR1 as DFQATT and CDR2 as SNEGSKA (reference sequence). The CDR3 nucleotides are TGCAGTGCTAGTCTCGGGAGTACGGATACGCAGTATTTT. This codes for CSASLGSTDTQYF.

The genes are TRBV12-3 or TRBV12-4 and TRBJ2-1; TRBD2 might be the D (6 bases). V dropped 6 bases and J dropped 7 bases, with 10 bases sitting between them. The CDR3 length is 12 residues. CDR3 coding DNA: TGTGCCAGCAGGCGGAGGGGAAATGAGCAGTTCTTC. Translating gives CASRRRGNEQFF.

This rearrangement joins TRBV25-1 to TRBJ2-6; D is uncertain. The germline gives CDR1 MGHDK, CDR2 SYGVNS. CDR3 length: 12 amino acids. V gave up 10 bases and J gave up 0 bases, with 4 bases separating them. CDR3 in amino acids: CATDSGANVLTF. As DNA, the CDR3 is TGTGCCACGGACTCTGGGGCCAACGTCCTGACTTTC.

The genes are TRBV5-1 and TRBJ1-1; 9 nucleotides match TRBD1. Germline CDR1 and CDR2: SGHRS and YFSETQ. This CDR3 region has 15 residues. Trimming at V came to 4 bases and at J to 4 bases, leaving 8 bases not matched to a gene. The CDR3 loop is CASSPWTGVGTEAFF. For the CDR3, the DNA is TGCGCCAGCAGCCCGTGGACAGGGGTGGGCACTGAAGCTTTCTTT.

The genes are TRBV20-1 and TRBJ2-5, with D unresolved. Germline V CDR1 and CDR2: DFQATT, SNEGSKA (reference sequence). This CDR3 spans 13 amino acids. V lost 5 bases and J 2 bases, leaving 12 bases between the germline ends. CDR3 nucleotide sequence: TGCAGTGCTCGCCGGGCCGCACAAGAGACCCAGTACTTC. Its protein is CSARRAAQETQYF.

CDR3 in amino acids: CASSLVDFSKRADTQYF. The CDR3 DNA sequence: TGCGCCAGCAGCTTGGTGGATTTTTCGAAGAGGGCAGATACGCAGTATTTT. The chain carries TRBV5-1 and TRBJ2-3; perhaps TRBD2 as D (5 bases). CDR1 and CDR2 from the germline V gene are SGHRS and YFSETQ. The CDR3 extends over 17 amino acids. Trimming took off 0 bases at V and 4 bases at J, with 18 bases between the two ends.

The chain carries TRBV30 and TRBJ2-7; D is ambiguous. Germline V gives CDR1 GTSNPN, CDR2 SVGIG (reference sequence). V lost 4 bases, J lost 2 bases, and 15 bases lay in between. The length of the CDR3 is 14 residues. Written as DNA, the CDR3 is TGTGCCTGGACCCGGCGGCTATTACCCTACGAGCAGTACTTC. Amino acid sequence: CAWTRRLLPYEQYF. Full variable domain (remainder filled in from reference TRBV30 and TRBJ2-7): SQTIHQWPATLVQPVGSPLSLECTVEGTSNPNLYWYRQAAGRGLQLLFYSVGIGQISSEVPQNLSASRPQDRQFILSSKKLLLSDSGFYLCAWTRRLLPYEQYFGPGTRLTVT.

Here the CDR3 reads CASSQARSSYNEQFF. The CDR3 DNA is TGCGCCAGCAGCCAGGCGAGGAGCTCCTACAATGAGCAGTTCTTC. The chain uses TRBV4-1 and TRBJ2-1; no firm D call. CDR1 is MGHRA and CDR2 is YSYEKL in the germline V gene. Trimming stripped 3 bases from V and 0 bases from J, with 9 bases between. This CDR3 is 15 amino acids long.

The sample holds a few counts of this clonotype. This sequence joins TRBV7-9 and TRBJ2-7, with 9 bases aligning to TRBD1. The CDR3 contains 14 residues. V shed 5 bases and J 5 bases; nucleotides not matched to a gene: 7. Germline CDR1 is SEHNR and CDR2 is FQNEAQ (reference sequence). For the CDR3, the DNA is TGTGCCAGCAGCCGTGGACAGGGGCGGGACGAGCAGTACTTC. As protein: CASSRGQGRDEQYF.

The V and J genes are TRBV4-1 and TRBJ2-4, with D perhaps given as TRBD1 or TRBD2 (5 bases each). CDR3 length: 15 residues. Between the trimmed V and J ends, which lost 1 base and 6 bases, there was a span of 13 bases. Per germline, CDR1 MGHRA and CDR2 YSYEKL. The CDR3 DNA reads as TGCGCCAGCAGCCAAGCTGAGGGGCTGAGAAACATTCAGTACTTC. Its translation: CASSQAEGLRNIQYF.

This clonotype was seen only a few times. The chain recombines TRBV29-1 with TRBJ2-5; D is undetermined. The V gene lost 7 bases and the J gene lost 5 bases, with 17 bases spanning the gap. From germline, CDR1 is SQVTM and CDR2 ANQGSEA. The CDR3 has 13 residues. CDR3 in amino acids: CSADWGFGETQYF. DNA for the CDR3: TGCAGCGCTGATTGGGGATTCGGTGAGACCCAGTACTTC.

The count of this clonotype is one. One junction end does not reproduce the germline sequence, and a read error may be involved. V and J are TRBV7-2 and TRBJ1-5, with D unresolved. The CDR3 has 14 residues. Germline V gene sequence: CDR1 SGHTA, CDR2 FQGNSA. As DNA, the CDR3 is TGTGCCAACAGCTTCGACCCTAGCAATCAGCCCCAGCATTTT. It codes for CANSFDPSNQPQHF.

This chain uses TRBV19 with TRBJ2-5; tentatively, D is TRBD1 (5 bases). V was trimmed by 6 bases and J by 2 bases, leaving 19 bases between them. Looked up from germline, CDR1 is LNHDA and CDR2 is SQIVND (reference sequence). The CDR3 has 16 residues. CDR3 nucleotides: TGTGCCAGTAGAGACGGACAACAGCTCACTCAAGAGACCCAGTACTTC. This sequence encodes CASRDGQQLTQETQYF.

The chain employs TRBV10-3 and TRBJ1-5, with 8 bases identical to TRBD1. Trimming took 11 bases from V and 0 from J; bases not matched to a gene: 6. Per the germline V gene, CDR1 is ENHRY and CDR2 is SYGVKD. The CDR3 sequence is 14 residues long. The CDR3 bases are TGTGCCTCAGGACAGGGATATAGCAATCAGCCCCAGCATTTT. Encoded protein: CASGQGYSNQPQHF.

This clonotype was seen more than once but under ten times. The chain couples TRBV4-1 to TRBJ2-4; 9 positions match TRBD2. The DNA end is more similar to TRBJ2-7, so the J call may be wrong. Germline V gene lookup returns CDR1 MGHRA and CDR2 YSYEKL. The CDR3 is made up of 18 amino acids. CDR3 coding DNA: TGCGCCAGCAGCCAAGATATGAGGCTTGCGGGAGGGCTACACGAGCAGTACTTC. This translates into CASSQDMRLAGGLHEQYF.

This chain uses TRBV19 with TRBJ2-7; TRBD1 matches at 11 bases. The germline V gene has CDR1 LNHDA and CDR2 SQIVND (reference sequence). The J segment lost 3 bases and the V segment lost 2 bases, leaving 3 bases of the junction unmatched. The CDR3 length is 15 residues. The CDR3 DNA reads as TGTGCCAGTAGTATAAGGGGGACAGGGGGCTACGAGCAGTACTTC. It is translated as CASSIRGTGGYEQYF.

V is TRBV9 and J is TRBJ1-5; unclear D gene. V was pared by 4 bases and J by 5 bases, with 7 bases between. The CDR3 runs 12 residues. The germline CDR1 and CDR2 sequences are SGDLS and YYNGEE. CDR3 bases: TGTGCCAGCAGCCCACACGATCAGCCCCAGCATTTT. Translation gives CASSPHDQPQHF.

V usage is TRBV27 and J usage is TRBJ2-7; 9 bases fit TRBD1. CDR1 and CDR2 from the germline V gene are MNHEY and SMNVEV (reference sequence). This CDR3 is 15 amino acids long. The V segment lost 7 bases and the J segment 1 base; nucleotides outside the gene matches: 8. CDR3 sequence reads: CASTLPGQGSYEQYF. The CDR3 DNA is TGTGCCAGCACCCTACCGGGACAGGGATCCTACGAGCAGTACTTC.

This clonotype was counted only a few times. V usage is TRBV5-4 and J usage is TRBJ2-3, with 10 nucleotides matching TRBD1. CDR1 and CDR2 from the germline V gene are SGHNT and YYREEE (reference sequence). The CDR3 loop spans 15 amino acids. The V and J ends lost 3 bases and 5 bases, in that order; junction bases with no gene match: 6. The CDR3 reads CASSWGQGMEDTQYF. The CDR3, as DNA: TGTGCCAGCAGCTGGGGACAGGGGATGGAAGATACGCAGTATTTT. The full variable domain, completed using reference TRBV5-4 and TRBJ2-3, is ETGVTQSPTHLIKTRGQQVTLRCSSQSGHNTVSWYQQALGQGPQFIFQYYREEENGRGNFPPRFSGLQFPNYSSELNVNALELDDSALYLCASSWGQGMEDTQYFGPGTRLTVL.

Here the CDR3 DNA reads TGTGCCAGCAGCCCAGGGGGGGGGCCTACCTACGAGCAGTACTTC. It specifies CASSPGGGPTYEQYF. The chain has TRBV7-2 and TRBJ2-7, with D perhaps TRBD1 or TRBD2 (7 bases each). The germline gives CDR1 SGHTA, CDR2 FQGNSA. The CDR3 runs to 15 residues. V gave up 5 bases and J gave up 2 bases, with 16 bases separating them. Filled out from reference TRBV7-2 and TRBJ2-7, the complete variable domain reads GAGVSQSPSNKVTEKGKDVELRCDPISGHTALYWYRQSLGQGLEFLIYFQGNSAPDKSGLPSDRFSAERTGGSVSTLTIQRTQQEDSAVYLCASSPGGGPTYEQYFGPGTRLTVT.

This clonotype was observed once. Mismatch with germline at one junction end may stem from a read error. V gene TRBV7-2 combines with J gene TRBJ2-1; the D is unclear. CDR3 size: 14 residues. From germline, CDR1 is SGHTA and CDR2 FQGNSA. CDR3 nucleotides: TGTGCCAGCAGCTTAGTCGTCGAGGTAGAAGAGCGGTTCTTC. Translating gives CASSLVVEVEERFF.

This chain connects TRBV7-8 to TRBJ2-3; 9 nucleotides line up with TRBD2. CDR1 is SGHVS, CDR2 FQNEAQ, per germline. Trimming at V came to 0 bases and at J to 4 bases, leaving 5 bases not matched to a gene. This CDR3 has 16 residues. In DNA form, the CDR3 reads TGTGCCAGCAGCTTAGCGGTCGCGGGGGGGCCAGATACGCAGTATTTT. It is translated as CASSLAVAGGPDTQYF.

In its sample, this clonotype was seen a few times. The chain is built from TRBV12-3 or TRBV12-4 and TRBJ2-3; either TRBD1 or TRBD2 may supply D (5 bases each). Trimming stripped 1 base from V and 4 bases from J, with 9 bases between. The CDR3 is made up of 14 amino acids. The CDR3 region has the DNA TGTGCCAGCAGTTTAGGGCTGGGGGCAGATACGCAGTATTTT. As protein: CASSLGLGADTQYF.

This clonotype has more than one count but fewer than ten. V usage is TRBV9 and J usage is TRBJ1-5, with a possible D match to TRBD1 (5 bases). The CDR3 loop spans 16 amino acids. Germline V gene data show CDR1 as SGDLS and CDR2 as YYNGEE. Trimming took off 0 bases at V and 2 bases at J, with 12 bases between the two ends. The CDR3 DNA reads TGTGCCAGCAGCGTAGCGACAGTTGGTGGCAATCAGCCCCAGCATTTT. It encodes CASSVATVGGNQPQHF.

V and J are TRBV12-3 or TRBV12-4 and TRBJ2-3; 10 bases map to TRBD1. Trimming at V came to 4 bases and at J to 5 bases, leaving 15 bases not matched to a gene. This CDR3 comprises 18 residues. As DNA, the CDR3 is TGTGCCAGCAGTTCAACTCTACGACAGGGGGCGCAAGAAGATACGCAGTATTTT. It specifies CASSSTLRQGAQEDTQYF.

In this sample, this clonotype turned up a few times. This sequence joins TRBV7-6 and TRBJ1-2; D may be TRBD1 (5 bases). Trimming took off 5 bases at V and 10 bases at J, with 17 bases between the two ends. Germline values: CDR1 SGHVS, CDR2 FNYEAQ. This CDR3 region has 13 residues. The CDR3 loop reads CASSPREGSAYTF. DNA for the CDR3: TGTGCCAGCAGCCCCCGGGAGGGGTCCGCCTACACCTTC.

The chain employs TRBV13 and TRBJ2-5; 8 bases are a match to TRBD1. CDR1 PRHDT and CDR2 FYEKMQ come from the germline V gene (reference sequence). Trimming cost V 4 bases and J 6 bases; bases outside gene matches: 7. CDR3 length: 14 amino acids. DNA for the CDR3: TGTGCCAGCAGCTCCGACAGGGGAGCCAAGACCCAGTACTTC. This encodes CASSSDRGAKTQYF.

This clonotype was counted a few times. The chain has TRBV24-1 and TRBJ1-2; TRBD1 agrees at 7 bases. Germline lookup yields CDR1 KGHDR and CDR2 SFDVKD. CDR3 length: 14 residues. V gave up 4 bases and J gave up 2 bases; unmatched junction bases: 3. CDR3 DNA: TGTGCCACCAGTGACTCGGGACAGAACTATGGCTACACCTTC. Amino acid sequence: CATSDSGQNYGYTF.

The chain links TRBV12-3 or TRBV12-4 to TRBJ2-1; D is possibly TRBD2 (5 bases). The CDR3 sequence is 14 residues long. Between the trimmed V and J ends, which lost 5 bases and 1 base, there was a span of 9 bases. The DNA of the CDR3 is TGTGCCAGCAGTCCCCGGACTTCCTACAATGAGCAGTTCTTC. This translates into CASSPRTSYNEQFF.